The 25 T cell receptor beta chains below all came from one sample that was sequenced in a study of T cells in localized non-small cell lung cancer. The table came from immunoSEQ multiplex PCR; TCRdb's copy has only in-frame clones and leaves some out. Of tens of thousands of clones in the sample, roughly nine tenths were seen once. Specimen: peripheral blood, collected before any cancer treatment. These receptors originate from a woman aged 35 to 75 with stage I lung adenocarcinoma.

The chain uses TRBV19 and TRBJ1-1, with 7 bases matching TRBD1. Germline V CDR1 and CDR2: LNHDA, SQIVND (reference sequence). J was trimmed by 3 bases and V by 2 bases; bases with no gene match: 0. The length of the CDR3 is 13 residues. As DNA, the CDR3 is TGTGCCAGTAGTATAACAGGGGACACTGAAGCTTTCTTT. It yields the protein CASSITGDTEAFF.

The V gene is TRBV6-1, the J gene TRBJ2-1; D uncertain. Germline V gene lookup returns CDR1 MNHNS and CDR2 SASEGT. The V end was cut by 0 bases, the J end by 6 bases, with 3 bases between. This CDR3 contains 12 residues. The CDR3 protein is CASSEAGNEQFF. The CDR3 nucleotides are TGTGCCAGCAGTGAAGCGGGCAATGAGCAGTTCTTC.

The V and J genes are TRBV7-6 and TRBJ1-4; 8 nucleotides agree with TRBD1. The germline gives CDR1 SGHVS, CDR2 FNYEAQ. CDR3 size: 15 residues. Trimming took 6 bases from V and 3 from J; bases not matched to a gene: 6. DNA of the CDR3: TGTGCCAGCAGTTTGACAGGGGAGGCTAATGAAAAACTGTTTTTT. Translated: CASSLTGEANEKLFF.

The CDR3: CASRIGRVKDGYTF. The CDR3 nucleotides read TGTGCCAGCAGGATAGGACGGGTGAAGGATGGCTACACCTTC. V is TRBV28 and J is TRBJ1-2, with no clear D. V lost 6 bases and J 6 bases, leaving 17 bases between the germline ends. This CDR3 has 14 amino acids. Germline V gene lookup returns CDR1 MDHEN and CDR2 SYDVKM.

The chain recombines TRBV9 with TRBJ2-1; tentatively, D is TRBD2 (5 bases). V was trimmed by 7 bases and J by 6 bases, leaving 17 bases between them. Per germline, CDR1 SGDLS and CDR2 YYNGEE. CDR3 size: 14 residues. The CDR3 sequence is CASSRETRSNEQFF. CDR3 coding DNA: TGTGCCAGCTCGAGGGAAACTCGATCCAATGAGCAGTTCTTC.

The table lists this clone with a count of one. This sequence joins TRBV7-9 and TRBJ1-1, with 8 nucleotides matching TRBD1. The CDR3 sequence is 16 residues long. Germline lookup yields CDR1 SEHNR and CDR2 FQNEAQ (reference sequence). V was clipped by 1 base and J by 5 bases; unmatched bases: 9. The CDR3 DNA follows: TGTGCCAGCAGCTTAGGCCCGGACAGGGCCTTTACTGAAGCTTTCTTT. This sequence encodes CASSLGPDRAFTEAFF.

The rearrangement joins TRBV11-2 to TRBJ2-1; TRBD2 agrees at 7 bases. Germline CDR1 is SGHAT and CDR2 is FQNNGV. There are 18 residues in the CDR3. Trimming cost V 0 bases and J 0 bases; bases outside gene matches: 8. DNA of the CDR3: TGTGCCAGCAGCTTAGATTCACGGGGCGGGAGCTCCTACAATGAGCAGTTCTTC. Translating gives CASSLDSRGGSSYNEQFF.

The chain carries TRBV28 and TRBJ1-5, with D possibly TRBD1 on 6 matching bases. The germline V gene has CDR1 MDHEN and CDR2 SYDVKM. Trimming pared 5 bases from V and 3 bases from J, leaving 17 bases between. CDR3 length: 16 amino acids. The CDR3, as DNA: TGTGCCAGCAGTCAAGGGGGGGCTCGGCCCAATCAGCCCCAGCATTTT. Protein sequence: CASSQGGARPNQPQHF.

The chain has TRBV11-2 and TRBJ1-2; 7 bases map to TRBD1. The germline CDR1 and CDR2 sequences are SGHAT and FQNNGV. This CDR3 has 13 amino acids. J gave up 4 bases and V 3 bases, and 2 bases lay outside the gene matches. The DNA for the CDR3 is TGTGCCAGCAGCTTGGACAGGACCTATGGCTACACCTTC. Its translation: CASSLDRTYGYTF.

V is TRBV6-5 and J is TRBJ1-1; a weak D match, TRBD1 (5 bases). Germline-derived CDR1 and CDR2 are MNHEY and SVGAGI. Trimming left V 2 bases short and J 7 bases short, with 11 bases between. CDR3 length equals 13 residues. The CDR3 sequence is CASSYQGISEAFF. The CDR3 nucleotides are TGTGCCAGCAGTTACCAGGGTATTAGTGAAGCTTTCTTT.

This chain links TRBV28 with TRBJ2-2; possibly TRBD2 for D (7 bases). Germline V gene lookup returns CDR1 MDHEN and CDR2 SYDVKM. The V end was cut by 7 bases, the J end by 3 bases, with 15 bases between. This CDR3 has 15 residues. Written as DNA, the CDR3 is TGTGCCAGCACCGGAGGGGGGGGTTACACCGGGGAGCTGTTTTTT. Amino acids: CASTGGGGYTGELFF.

The chain recombines TRBV11-3 with TRBJ1-1, with no clear D. Deletions cut 1 base from V and 4 bases from J, with 7 bases between. Germline V gene sequence: CDR1 SGHNT, CDR2 YENEEA. There are 13 residues in the CDR3. Written as DNA, the CDR3 is TGTGCCAGCAGCTTAGGGTTGGGCACTGAAGCTTTCTTT. Amino acids: CASSLGLGTEAFF.

This clone came up a few times. The chain employs TRBV5-6 and TRBJ1-2; 7 bases map to TRBD1. J was trimmed by 4 bases and V by 4 bases; bases with no gene match: 4. CDR3 length: 13 amino acids. Germline V gene lookup returns CDR1 SGHDT and CDR2 YYEEEE. In DNA, the CDR3 is TGTGCCAGCAGCGTGGGGACAGCCTATGGCTACACCTTC. Translation gives CASSVGTAYGYTF.

This rearrangement joins TRBV7-9 to TRBJ1-1; maybe TRBD1 (5 bases). The V end was cut by 5 bases, the J end by 3 bases, with 10 bases between. Germline V lookup: CDR1 SEHNR, CDR2 FQNEAQ (reference sequence). The CDR3 has 13 residues. CDR3: CASSRGTDTEAFF. DNA for the CDR3: TGTGCCAGCAGCCGTGGGACCGACACTGAAGCTTTCTTT. Variable domain in full (rest from reference TRBV7-9 and TRBJ1-1): DTGVSQNPRHKITKRGQNVTFRCDPISEHNRLYWYRQTLGQGPEFLTYFQNEAQLEKSRLLSDRFSAERPKGSFSTLEIQRTEQGDSAMYLCASSRGTDTEAFFGQGTRLTVV.

CDR3 in amino acids: CASRSGVPNTGELFF. In nucleotides, the CDR3 is TGTGCCAGCAGGTCAGGGGTTCCAAACACCGGGGAGCTGTTTTTT. The J gene is TRBJ2-2, the V gene TRBV5-5, with a possible D match to TRBD1 (6 bases). The CDR3 runs 15 residues. Germline-derived CDR1 and CDR2 are SGHKS and YYEKEE (reference sequence). V was trimmed by 5 bases and J by 2 bases, leaving 13 bases between them.

This chain connects TRBV29-1 to TRBJ2-3, with 8 positions matching TRBD2. Germline V lookup: CDR1 SQVTM, CDR2 ANQGSEA. The CDR3 has 16 amino acids. Trimming at V came to 7 bases and at J to 3 bases, leaving 15 bases not matched to a gene. DNA of the CDR3: TGCAGCGCCATTGCCGGGACTAGAAGCGGAACAGATACGCAGTATTTT. Amino acids: CSAIAGTRSGTDTQYF.

This chain joins TRBV30 and TRBJ2-1; 7 bases align to TRBD1. The CDR3 extends over 13 amino acids. V trimming: 0 bases; J trimming: 9 bases; junction bases outside the gene matches: 5. CDR1 and CDR2 from the germline V gene are GTSNPN and SVGIG (reference sequence). The CDR3, as DNA: TGTGCCTGGAGTGTACAGGGGTTAAGTGAGCAGTTCTTC. It yields the protein CAWSVQGLSEQFF. The full variable domain, its missing parts supplied by reference TRBV30 and TRBJ2-1, is SQTIHQWPATLVQPVGSPLSLECTVEGTSNPNLYWYRQAAGRGLQLLFYSVGIGQISSEVPQNLSASRPQDRQFILSSKKLLLSDSGFYLCAWSVQGLSEQFFGPGTRLTVL.

J is TRBJ1-1 and V is TRBV6-5, with TRBD1 as a possible D gene (6 bases). Germline V gene sequence: CDR1 MNHEY, CDR2 SVGAGI. Between the trimmed V and J ends, which lost 5 bases and 6 bases, there was a span of 19 bases. The CDR3 extends over 15 amino acids. CDR3 bases: TGTGCCAGCAGTCCCCGGGGGGGCCTGGGCGCTGAAGCTTTCTTT. Translating gives CASSPRGGLGAEAFF.

The V and J genes are TRBV15 and TRBJ2-3; D unclear. Between the trimmed V and J ends, which lost 2 bases and 6 bases, there was a span of 6 bases. There are 12 residues in the CDR3. The germline CDR1 and CDR2 sequences are LNHNV and YYDKDF (reference sequence). In DNA form, the CDR3 reads TGTGCCACCAGCAGAAGTTCTGATACGCAGTATTTT. Translation: CATSRSSDTQYF.

The CDR3 coding sequence is TGTGCCAGCTCGGACAGGGGGGGGCCGAACACCGGGGAGCTGTTTTTT. It codes for CASSDRGGPNTGELFF. This rearrangement joins TRBV2 to TRBJ2-2, with 10 bases matching TRBD1. The CDR3 has 16 amino acids. Unmatched junction bases numbered 6, after V lost 8 bases and J lost 0 bases. Germline CDR1 and CDR2: SNHLY and FYNNEI.

The chain recombines TRBV4-3 with TRBJ1-3; D is uncertain. Deletions cut 0 bases from V and 0 bases from J, with 12 bases between. The germline gives CDR1 LGHNA, CDR2 YSLEER. The CDR3 length is 17 residues. The CDR3 protein is CASSQDHISNSGNTIYF. CDR3 nucleotides: TGCGCCAGCAGCCAAGATCACATCTCGAACTCTGGAAACACCATATATTTT.

This clone was found a few times. The J gene is TRBJ1-1, the V gene TRBV29-1; weak D call: TRBD1 (6 bases). CDR1 SQVTM and CDR2 ANQGSEA come from the germline V gene. Deletions cut 7 bases from V and 1 base from J, with 10 bases between. The CDR3 has 12 residues. The CDR3 region has the DNA TGCAGCGAGAGGACAGAGAACACTGAAGCTTTCTTT. Residues: CSERTENTEAFF.

The CDR3 DNA sequence: TGTGCCAGCAGGACGAACAGTGAGAACACTGAAGCTTTCTTT. This translates into CASRTNSENTEAFF. This chain uses TRBV28 with TRBJ1-1; no firm D call. The germline V and J ends were trimmed by 6 bases and 1 base, with 12 bases remaining between them. The CDR3 spans 14 residues. Germline V gene data show CDR1 as MDHEN and CDR2 as SYDVKM.

The chain carries TRBV10-3 and TRBJ1-3, with D perhaps TRBD1 (6 bases). V lost 6 bases, J lost 0 bases, and 12 bases lay in between. Germline V gene data show CDR1 as ENHRY and CDR2 as SYGVKD. The CDR3 extends over 15 amino acids. Written as DNA, the CDR3 is TGTGCCATCAGGTCCGGGACAAACTCTGGAAACACCATATATTTT. It translates to CAIRSGTNSGNTIYF.

The J gene is TRBJ1-1, the V gene TRBV6-5; D unclear. This CDR3 contains 13 residues. CDR1 and CDR2 from the germline V gene are MNHEY and SVGAGI. Between the trimmed V and J ends, which lost 5 bases and 2 bases, there was a span of 9 bases. The CDR3 nucleotides are TGTGCCAGCAGTACAAGGGTCAACACTGAAGCTTTCTTT. Translated: CASSTRVNTEAFF.